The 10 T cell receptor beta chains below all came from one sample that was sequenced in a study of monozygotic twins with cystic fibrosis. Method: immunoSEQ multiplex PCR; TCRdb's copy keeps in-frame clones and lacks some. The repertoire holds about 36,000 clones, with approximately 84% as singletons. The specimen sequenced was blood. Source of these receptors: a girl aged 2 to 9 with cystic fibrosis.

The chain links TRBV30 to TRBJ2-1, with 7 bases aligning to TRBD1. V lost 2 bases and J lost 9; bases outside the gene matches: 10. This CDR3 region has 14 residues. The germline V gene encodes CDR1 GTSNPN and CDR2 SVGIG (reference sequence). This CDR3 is CAWSFGTATGEQFF. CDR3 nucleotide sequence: TGTGCCTGGAGTTTTGGGACAGCCACGGGTGAGCAGTTCTTC. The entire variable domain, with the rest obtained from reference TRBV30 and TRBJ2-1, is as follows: SQTIHQWPATLVQPVGSPLSLECTVEGTSNPNLYWYRQAAGRGLQLLFYSVGIGQISSEVPQNLSASRPQDRQFILSSKKLLLSDSGFYLCAWSFGTATGEQFFGPGTRLTVL.

The CDR3 loop reads CASSPTWGSGANVLTF. The CDR3 nucleotides are TGTGCCAGCAGCCCTACTTGGGGATCTGGGGCCAACGTCCTGACTTTC. V is TRBV7-3 and J is TRBJ2-6, with unresolved D. Germline V gene sequence: CDR1 SGHTA, CDR2 FQGTGA. CDR3 length equals 16 residues. Trimming removed 5 bases from V and 1 base from J, with 12 bases in between.

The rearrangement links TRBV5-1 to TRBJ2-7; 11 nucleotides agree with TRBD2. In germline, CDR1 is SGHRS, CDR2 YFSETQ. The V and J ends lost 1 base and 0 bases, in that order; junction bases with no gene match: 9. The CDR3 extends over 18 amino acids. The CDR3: CASSLNYGTSGSSYEQYF. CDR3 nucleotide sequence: TGCGCCAGCAGCTTGAATTATGGGACTAGCGGAAGCTCCTACGAGCAGTACTTC.

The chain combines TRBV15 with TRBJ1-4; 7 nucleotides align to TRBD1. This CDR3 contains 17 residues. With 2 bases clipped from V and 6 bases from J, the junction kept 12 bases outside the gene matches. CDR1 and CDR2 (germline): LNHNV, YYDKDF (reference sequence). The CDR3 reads CATSRPRTDRADEKLFF. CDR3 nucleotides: TGTGCCACCAGCAGACCCCGGACCGACAGGGCTGATGAAAAACTGTTTTTT. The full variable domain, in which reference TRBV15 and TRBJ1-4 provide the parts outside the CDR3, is DAMVIQNPRYQVTQFGKPVTLSCSQTLNHNVMYWYQQKSSQAPKLLFHYYDKDFNNEADTPDNFQSRRPNTSFCFLDIRSPGLGDTAMYLCATSRPRTDRADEKLFFGSGTQLSVL.

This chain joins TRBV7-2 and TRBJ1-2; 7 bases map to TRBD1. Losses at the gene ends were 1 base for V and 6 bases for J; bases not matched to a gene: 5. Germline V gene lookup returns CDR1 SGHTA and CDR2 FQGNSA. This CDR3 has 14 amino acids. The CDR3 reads CASSLVVRGDGYTF. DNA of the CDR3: TGTGCCAGCAGCTTAGTGGTCAGGGGGGATGGCTACACCTTC. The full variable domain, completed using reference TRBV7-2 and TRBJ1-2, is GAGVSQSPSNKVTEKGKDVELRCDPISGHTALYWYRQSLGQGLEFLIYFQGNSAPDKSGLPSDRFSAERTGGSVSTLTIQRTQQEDSAVYLCASSLVVRGDGYTFGSGTRLTVV.

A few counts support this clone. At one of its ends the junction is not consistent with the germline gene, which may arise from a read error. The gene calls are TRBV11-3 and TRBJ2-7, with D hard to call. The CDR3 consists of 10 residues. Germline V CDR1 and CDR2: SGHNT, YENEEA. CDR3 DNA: TGTGCCAGCAGCTTAGGCCCCCGGGACTTC. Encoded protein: CASSLGPRDF.

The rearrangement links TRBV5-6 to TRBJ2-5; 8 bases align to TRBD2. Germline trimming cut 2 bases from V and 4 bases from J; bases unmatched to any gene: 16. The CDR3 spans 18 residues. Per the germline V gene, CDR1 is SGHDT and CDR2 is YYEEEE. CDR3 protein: CASSFSVSGGRGGETQYF. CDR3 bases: TGTGCCAGCAGCTTCAGTGTGAGCGGGGGAAGAGGGGGAGAGACCCAGTACTTC.

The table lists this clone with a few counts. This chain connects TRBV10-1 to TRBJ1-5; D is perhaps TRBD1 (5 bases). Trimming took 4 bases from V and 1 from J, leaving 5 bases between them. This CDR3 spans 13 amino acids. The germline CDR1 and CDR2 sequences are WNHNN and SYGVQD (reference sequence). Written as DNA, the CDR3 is TGCGCCAGCAGTGGGGGGAGCAATCAGCCCCAGCATTTT. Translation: CASSGGSNQPQHF.

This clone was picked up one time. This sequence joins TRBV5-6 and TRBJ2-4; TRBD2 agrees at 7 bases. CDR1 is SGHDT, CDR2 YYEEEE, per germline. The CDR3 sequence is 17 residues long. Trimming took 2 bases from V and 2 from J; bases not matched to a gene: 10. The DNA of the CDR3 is TGTGCCAGCAGCTTAGGAGTCAGCGGGGTTACCAAAAACATTCAGTACTTC. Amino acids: CASSLGVSGVTKNIQYF.

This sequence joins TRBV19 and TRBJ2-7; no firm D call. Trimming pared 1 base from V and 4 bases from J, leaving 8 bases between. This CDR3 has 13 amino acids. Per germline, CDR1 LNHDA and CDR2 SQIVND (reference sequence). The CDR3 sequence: CASSIVYGYEQYF. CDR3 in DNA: TGTGCCAGTAGTATAGTCTACGGGTACGAGCAGTACTTC.